Listed below are T cell receptor beta chains from one sample, sequenced in a study of OX40 agonist ivuxolimab in advanced cancers. Libraries were prepared by immunoSEQ multiplex PCR; TCRdb keeps only in-frame clonotypes and omits some of them. The sample shows tens of thousands of clones, about 80% of them seen only once. The source material was CD4+ or CD8+ T cells sorted from blood, sampled in a trial of the OX40 agonist ivuxolimab. These receptors originate from an adult with an advanced solid tumor such as melanoma, head and neck, liver or kidney cancer. Each CDR3 is given with its conserved first and last residue. Fields, in order: CDR3 protein, CDR3 DNA, D gene, J gene, V gene, clone size. The D gene is left open where the match is weak. Size is stated for part of the rows, as once, few or many counts, or as a class when the clone is expanded.

CDR3 protein: CASSLSGGYNEQFF
CDR3 DNA: TGTGCCAGCAGCTTGTCGGGAGGCTACAATGAGCAGTTCTTC
D gene: TRBD2
J gene: TRBJ2-1
V gene: TRBV11-2
clone size: NA

CDR3 protein: CASSQEQGENTGELFF
CDR3 DNA: TGTGCCAGCAGCCAGGAACAGGGAGAAAACACCGGGGAGCTGTTTTTT
D gene: NA
J gene: TRBJ2-2
V gene: TRBV4-2
clone size: NA

CDR3 protein: CASTEPPWDGYTF
CDR3 DNA: TGTGCCAGCACGGAACCCCCATGGGATGGCTACACCTTC
D gene: NA
J gene: TRBJ1-2
V gene: TRBV28
clone size: few

CDR3 protein: CASSSGLLIGEPQHF
CDR3 DNA: TGTGCCAGCAGCTCCGGACTCCTCATAGGGGAGCCCCAGCATTTT
D gene: NA
J gene: TRBJ1-5
V gene: TRBV7-9
clone size: NA

CDR3 protein: CASSMLSNTGELFF
CDR3 DNA: TGTGCCAGCAGTATGCTCAGTAACACCGGGGAGCTGTTTTTT
D gene: NA
J gene: TRBJ2-2
V gene: TRBV27
clone size: few

CDR3 protein: CASSTLTRQGNSPLHF
CDR3 DNA: TGTGCCAGTAGTACCCTCACACGACAGGGTAATTCACCCCTCCACTTT
D gene: TRBD1
J gene: TRBJ1-6
V gene: TRBV19
clone size: NA

CDR3 protein: CASSPPGGGIITDTQYF
CDR3 DNA: TGTGCCAGCTCACCCCCTGGGGGAGGGATCATCACAGATACGCAGTATTTT
D gene: TRBD2
J gene: TRBJ2-3
V gene: TRBV18
clone size: once

CDR3 protein: CASSLEAGDDEQFF
CDR3 DNA: TGTGCCAGCAGCCTGGAAGCGGGGGACGATGAGCAGTTCTTC
D gene: TRBD2
J gene: TRBJ2-1
V gene: TRBV11-2
clone size: once

CDR3 protein: CASGQSPGQGTGELFF
CDR3 DNA: TGTGCCAGCGGCCAATCCCCGGGACAGGGTACCGGGGAGCTGTTTTTT
D gene: TRBD1
J gene: TRBJ2-2
V gene: TRBV6-4
clone size: NA

CDR3 protein: CASSSTLWELTSHGYTF
CDR3 DNA: TGTGCCAGCAGCTCCACCCTTTGGGAATTAACATCGCATGGCTACACCTTC
D gene: NA
J gene: TRBJ1-2
V gene: TRBV5-6
clone size: NA

CDR3 protein: CASSQEGGTYEQYF
CDR3 DNA: TGCGCCAGCAGCCAAGAGGGCGGAACCTACGAGCAGTACTTC
D gene: NA
J gene: TRBJ2-7
V gene: TRBV4-3
clone size: NA

CDR3 protein: CASRTVPGELFF
CDR3 DNA: TGTGCCAGTAGGACAGTCCCCGGGGAGCTGTTTTTT
D gene: NA
J gene: TRBJ2-2
V gene: TRBV19
clone size: NA

CDR3 protein: CASRTGNTYEQYF
CDR3 DNA: TGTGCCAGCAGGACAGGTAATACCTACGAGCAGTACTTC
D gene: NA
J gene: TRBJ2-7
V gene: TRBV27
clone size: NA

CDR3 protein: CASSSSSGYNEQFF
CDR3 DNA: TGCGCCAGCAGCTCCTCGAGCGGCTACAATGAGCAGTTCTTC
D gene: NA
J gene: TRBJ2-1
V gene: TRBV5-1
clone size: NA

CDR3 protein: CASRTGLNEKLFF
CDR3 DNA: TGCGCCAGCAGGACAGGGCTTAATGAAAAACTGTTTTTT
D gene: TRBD1
J gene: TRBJ1-4
V gene: TRBV23-1
clone size: NA

CDR3 protein: CASSPRLDSNEQFF
CDR3 DNA: TGTGCCAGCAGCCCCCGACTAGACTCGAATGAGCAGTTCTTC
D gene: NA
J gene: TRBJ2-1
V gene: TRBV7-2
clone size: NA

CDR3 protein: CASSLYGSSYEQYF
CDR3 DNA: TGTGCCAGCAGCTTGTATGGGAGCTCCTACGAGCAGTACTTC
D gene: NA
J gene: TRBJ2-7
V gene: TRBV7-8
clone size: NA

CDR3 protein: CASSAVTSGRAKETQYF
CDR3 DNA: TGTGCCAGCAGTGCCGTGACTAGCGGGAGGGCCAAAGAGACCCAGTACTTC
D gene: TRBD2
J gene: TRBJ2-5
V gene: TRBV6-4
clone size: NA

CDR3 protein: CASSSGTPKLGSYTF
CDR3 DNA: TGTGCCAGCAGTTCCGGGACTCCTAAACTGGGCAGCTACACCTTC
D gene: NA
J gene: TRBJ1-2
V gene: TRBV6-5
clone size: NA

CDR3 protein: CASSQAYNEQFF
CDR3 DNA: TGTGCCAGCAGCCAGGCTTACAATGAGCAGTTCTTC
D gene: NA
J gene: TRBJ2-1
V gene: TRBV14
clone size: NA

CDR3 protein: CASSLTGGTSRGYEQYF
CDR3 DNA: TGTGCCAGCAGCTTAACGGGGGGGACTAGTAGAGGCTACGAGCAGTACTTC
D gene: TRBD2
J gene: TRBJ2-7
V gene: TRBV13
clone size: few

CDR3 protein: CASSLGHGGGGMQYF
CDR3 DNA: TGTGCCAGCAGCTTGGGACATGGAGGCGGTGGGATGCAGTATTTT
D gene: NA
J gene: TRBJ2-3
V gene: TRBV6-1
clone size: once

CDR3 protein: CASSLREGDGYTF
CDR3 DNA: TGTGCCAGCAGTCTACGGGAAGGGGATGGCTACACCTTC
D gene: NA
J gene: TRBJ1-2
V gene: TRBV11-2
clone size: NA

CDR3 protein: CASTQGHLGNEQFF
CDR3 DNA: TGTGCCAGCACCCAGGGGCACCTGGGCAATGAGCAGTTCTTC
D gene: NA
J gene: TRBJ2-1
V gene: TRBV7-2
clone size: once

CDR3 protein: CASSPPTGLNEQFF
CDR3 DNA: TGTGCCAGCTCACCTCCGACAGGGTTGAATGAGCAGTTCTTC
D gene: TRBD1
J gene: TRBJ2-1
V gene: TRBV18
clone size: few

CDR3 protein: CASSSATGELFF
CDR3 DNA: TGTGCCAGTAGTAGTGCGACCGGGGAGCTGTTTTTT
D gene: NA
J gene: TRBJ2-2
V gene: TRBV19
clone size: NA

CDR3 protein: CASSLDSNQPQHF
CDR3 DNA: TGTGCCAGCAGCCTGGATAGCAATCAGCCCCAGCATTTT
D gene: NA
J gene: TRBJ1-5
V gene: TRBV5-4
clone size: few

CDR3 protein: CASSLPIYNEQFF
CDR3 DNA: TGTGCCAGCAGCTTACCGATCTACAATGAGCAGTTCTTC
D gene: NA
J gene: TRBJ2-1
V gene: TRBV7-9
clone size: once

CDR3 protein: CASKPDSQLLGGYTF
CDR3 DNA: TGTGCCAGCAAGCCCGACAGCCAACTATTGGGGGGCTACACCTTC
D gene: NA
J gene: TRBJ1-2
V gene: TRBV6-5
clone size: NA

CDR3 protein: CSVYTGQGKVEAFF
CDR3 DNA: TGCAGCGTTTATACGGGACAGGGGAAGGTTGAAGCTTTCTTT
D gene: TRBD1
J gene: TRBJ1-1
V gene: TRBV29-1
clone size: NA

CDR3 protein: CASSPSSPGTQYF
CDR3 DNA: TGCGCCAGCAGCCCATCTTCCCCGGGTACACAGTATTTT
D gene: NA
J gene: TRBJ2-3
V gene: TRBV4-1
clone size: NA

CDR3 protein: CASSLGQGTGDSPLHF
CDR3 DNA: TGCGCCAGCAGCTTGGGACAGGGGACAGGGGATTCACCCCTCCACTTT
D gene: TRBD1
J gene: TRBJ1-6
V gene: TRBV5-1
clone size: NA

CDR3 protein: CASSLNGGEQFF
CDR3 DNA: TGTGCCAGCAGCTTAAACGGCGGTGAGCAGTTCTTC
D gene: NA
J gene: TRBJ2-1
V gene: TRBV7-9
clone size: NA

CDR3 protein: CASSWDSNQPQHF
CDR3 DNA: TGTGCCAGCAGTTGGGATAGCAATCAGCCCCAGCATTTT
D gene: NA
J gene: TRBJ1-5
V gene: TRBV27
clone size: NA

CDR3 protein: CASTAGSYNQPQHF
CDR3 DNA: TGTGCCAGCACCGCCGGGAGTTACAATCAGCCCCAGCATTTT
D gene: NA
J gene: TRBJ1-5
V gene: TRBV28
clone size: NA

CDR3 protein: CASSLSVGETQYF
CDR3 DNA: TGTGCCAGCAGCCTGTCGGTAGGAGAGACCCAGTACTTC
D gene: NA
J gene: TRBJ2-5
V gene: TRBV11-2
clone size: NA

CDR3 protein: CAKQRGANTGELFF
CDR3 DNA: TGTGCCAAACAGCGGGGGGCTAACACCGGGGAGCTGTTTTTT
D gene: TRBD2
J gene: TRBJ2-2
V gene: TRBV2
clone size: NA

CDR3 protein: CASSEIVWGPEAFF
CDR3 DNA: TGTGCCAGCAGTGAAATCGTCTGGGGGCCTGAAGCTTTCTTT
D gene: NA
J gene: TRBJ1-1
V gene: TRBV2
clone size: NA

CDR3 protein: CASRGTRVAGANVLTF
CDR3 DNA: TGTGCCAGCAGGGGAACCAGGGTCGCTGGGGCCAACGTCCTGACTTTC
D gene: NA
J gene: TRBJ2-6
V gene: TRBV7-3
clone size: once

CDR3 protein: CASIGTGELVGYTF
CDR3 DNA: TGTGCCAGCATAGGGACAGGAGAGTTGGTTGGCTACACCTTC
D gene: TRBD1
J gene: TRBJ1-2
V gene: TRBV6-4
clone size: NA

CDR3 protein: CASSDRVKRSSGANVLTF
CDR3 DNA: TGTGCCAGCAGCGATAGGGTCAAGAGAAGCTCTGGGGCCAACGTCCTGACTTTC
D gene: NA
J gene: TRBJ2-6
V gene: TRBV7-2
clone size: NA

CDR3 protein: CASSPTRGTTEAFF
CDR3 DNA: TGTGCCAGCAGCCCCACTCGGGGTACCACTGAAGCTTTCTTT
D gene: NA
J gene: TRBJ1-1
V gene: TRBV27
clone size: NA

CDR3 protein: CASTGTSGSVSDTQYF
CDR3 DNA: TGCGCCAGCACCGGCACTAGCGGGAGTGTCTCAGATACGCAGTATTTT
D gene: TRBD2
J gene: TRBJ2-3
V gene: TRBV10-2
clone size: NA